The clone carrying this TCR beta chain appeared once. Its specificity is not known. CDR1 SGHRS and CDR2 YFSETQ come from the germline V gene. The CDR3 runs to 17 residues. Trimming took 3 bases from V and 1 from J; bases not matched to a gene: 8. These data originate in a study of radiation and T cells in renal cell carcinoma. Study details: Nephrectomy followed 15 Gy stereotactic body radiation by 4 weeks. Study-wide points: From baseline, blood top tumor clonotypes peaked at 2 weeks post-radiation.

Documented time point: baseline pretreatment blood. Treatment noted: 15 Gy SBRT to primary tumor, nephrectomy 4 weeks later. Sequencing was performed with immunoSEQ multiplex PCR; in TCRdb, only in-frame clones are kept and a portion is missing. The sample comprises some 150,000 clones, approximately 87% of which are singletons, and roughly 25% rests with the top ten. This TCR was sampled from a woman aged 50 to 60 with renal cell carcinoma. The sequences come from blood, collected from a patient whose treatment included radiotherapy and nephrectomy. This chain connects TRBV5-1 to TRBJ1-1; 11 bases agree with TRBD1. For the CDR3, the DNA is TGCGCCAGCAGCTACGGACAGGGGGCCCCTCCGAACACTGAAGCTTTCTTT. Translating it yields CASSYGQGAPPNTEAFF. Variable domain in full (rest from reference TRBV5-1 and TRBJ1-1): KAGVTQTPRYLIKTRGQQVTLSCSPISGHRSVSWYQQTPGQGLQFLFEYFSETQRNKGNFPGRFSGRQFSNSRSEMNVSTLELGDSALYLCASSYGQGAPPNTEAFFGQGTRLTVV.